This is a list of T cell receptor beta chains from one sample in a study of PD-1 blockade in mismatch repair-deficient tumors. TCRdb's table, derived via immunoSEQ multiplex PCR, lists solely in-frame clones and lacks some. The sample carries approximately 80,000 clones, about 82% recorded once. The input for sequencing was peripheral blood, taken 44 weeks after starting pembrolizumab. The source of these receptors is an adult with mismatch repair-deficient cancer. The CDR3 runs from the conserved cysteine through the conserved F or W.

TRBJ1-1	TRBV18	CASSPQGAERAFF
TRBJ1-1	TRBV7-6	CASSATGMNTEAFF
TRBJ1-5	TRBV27	CASSSLDTSNQPQHF
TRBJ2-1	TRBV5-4	CASSDRVSYNEQFF
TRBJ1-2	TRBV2	CASKPDGGAPGYTF
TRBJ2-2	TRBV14	CASSQDGGYPGELFF
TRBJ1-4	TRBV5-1	CASSQQGGGEKLFF
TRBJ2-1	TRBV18	CASSPLTGPYNEQFF
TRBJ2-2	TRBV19	CASSIDGAANTGELFF
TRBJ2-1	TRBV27	CASTTSGSLYNEQFF
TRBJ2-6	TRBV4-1	CASSQGFAGRRANVLTF
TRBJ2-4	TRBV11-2	CASSLTPLNIQYF
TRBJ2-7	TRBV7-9	CASSPRGPYEQYF
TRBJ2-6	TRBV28	CASSLQGGNSGANVLTF
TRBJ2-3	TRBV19	CASKDASTDTQYF
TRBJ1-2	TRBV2	CASSESSVYGYTF
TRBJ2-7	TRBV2	CASTAGSYEQYF
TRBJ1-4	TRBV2	CASSNERSNEKLFF